This TCR beta chain was recorded in a study of cytomegalovirus exposure and HLA in healthy donors. The CDR3 sequence is 16 residues long. Trimming stripped 1 base from V and 3 bases from J, with 13 bases between. Germline V gene data show CDR1 as MGHRA and CDR2 as YSYEKL. General observations from the study: Clonal expansion was found to be greater in HLA-associated TCR beta chains than in equally common others in a later analysis.

Primers for the PCR totalled 60 Vbeta and 13 Jbeta. Study processing details: Later, an analysis found 80 million or so unique TCR beta chains, and about 10 million of these were shared. Here immunoSEQ multiplex PCR was the method, and the copy in TCRdb shows in-frame clones only, minus some. V, J and clone size reflect that table, while D and trimming were determined from the DNA. There are about 110,000 clones in the sample; approximately 80% occur only once, and about 3% lies in the top ten. This clone was detected a few times. Its specificity is unknown. The chain is built from TRBV4-1 and TRBJ1-5; D gene uncertain. Sequencing used PBMCs. This clonotype was obtained from a woman aged 18-29 years in good health and CMV-seropositive. Written as DNA, the CDR3 is TGCGCCAGCAGCCAAGGCTCAACAGACACCAATCAGCCCCAGCATTTT. Translation: CASSQGSTDTNQPQHF.